This T cell receptor (beta chain) stems from a study of T cells in Graves' hyperthyroidism and ophthalmopathy. RNA transcripts were the template for amplifying TCR beta CDR3 regions. An initial round of RT-PCR targeting the TCR CDR3 relied on the HTBI primer set. TCRdb re-called the multiplex PCR reads with MiXCR, one entry per CDR3 protein. This sample has 380,000 or so distinct CDR3 sequences; less than 15% occur once, and the top ten carry 20% to 25%. Uncontrolled infection, other autoimmune disease, pregnancy or lactation disqualified patients from enrolment. Blood from later-ophthalmopathy patients was taken at first hyperthyroidism diagnosis. The PBMCs were sourced from fresh peripheral blood (more than 8.5 ml). Findings and caveats of the study: Ophthalmopathy was predicted by the model a median of 6.5 months ahead of onset.

Note on this clonotype: Its target is not known. At one end, the junction sequence differs from germline, possibly due to a read error.

This clonotype originated in a man aged 25 to 40 with Graves' hyperthyroidism that later progressed to Graves' ophthalmopathy. Specimen: blood.

The CDR3 DNA is TGTGACAGCAGCCAAGATCGGGGCGCTGAGGGCTACACCTTC. Translating gives CDSSQDRGAEGYTF. The chain couples TRBV3-1 to TRBJ1-2; D is possibly TRBD1 (5 bases). The germline CDR1 and CDR2 sequences are LGHDT and YNNKEL (reference sequence). The CDR3 totals 14 residues.